This T cell receptor (beta chain) was recovered during a study of T-cell memory formation after mild COVID-19. The CDR3 runs to 15 residues. With 3 bases clipped from V and 5 bases from J, the junction kept 5 bases outside the gene matches. The V gene's germline CDR1 is SGHRS and CDR2 YFSETQ. General observations from the study: Day 15 to 85 contracting clones showed balanced CD4/CD8; day 15 to 37 expanders favored CD4+.

TCRdb called the 5' RACE reads again in MiXCR, with one record for every CDR3 protein. There are fewer than 650,000 distinct CDR3 sequences in the sample; approximately 15% occur only once, and roughly 8.2% lies in the top ten. Of note for this clonotype: Its specificity is unknown.

This clonotype originated in an adult woman who had mild COVID-19 (a few samples of this study predate the infection). Cell type and time point are not known. The sequencing input was PBMCs or a T cell subset sorted from them (not recorded which). V is TRBV5-1 and J is TRBJ2-2; 9 positions agree with TRBD1. CDR3 region: CASSYRDRVTGELFF. DNA of the CDR3: TGCGCCAGCAGCTACCGGGACAGGGTAACCGGGGAGCTGTTTTTT. The whole variable domain, remainder taken from reference TRBV5-1 and TRBJ2-2, is KAGVTQTPRYLIKTRGQQVTLSCSPISGHRSVSWYQQTPGQGLQFLFEYFSETQRNKGNFPGRFSGRQFSNSRSEMNVSTLELGDSALYLCASSYRDRVTGELFFGEGSRLTVL.